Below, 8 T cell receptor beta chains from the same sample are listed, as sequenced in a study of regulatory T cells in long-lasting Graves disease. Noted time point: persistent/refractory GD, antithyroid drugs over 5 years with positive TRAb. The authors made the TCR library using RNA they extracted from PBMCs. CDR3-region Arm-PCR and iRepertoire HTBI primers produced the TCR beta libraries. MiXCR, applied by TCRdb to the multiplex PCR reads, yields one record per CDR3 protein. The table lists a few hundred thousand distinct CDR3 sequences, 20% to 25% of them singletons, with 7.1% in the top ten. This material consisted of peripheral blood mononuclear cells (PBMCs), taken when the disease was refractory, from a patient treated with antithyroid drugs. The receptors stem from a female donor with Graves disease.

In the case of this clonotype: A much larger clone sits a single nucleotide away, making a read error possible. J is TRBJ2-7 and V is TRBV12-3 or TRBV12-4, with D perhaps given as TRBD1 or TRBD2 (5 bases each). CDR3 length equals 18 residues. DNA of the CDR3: TGTGCCAGCAGTTATGCCGGGTCTGGGGGTTGGGGCTCCTACGTGCAGTACTTC. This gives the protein CASSYAGSGGWGSYVQYF.

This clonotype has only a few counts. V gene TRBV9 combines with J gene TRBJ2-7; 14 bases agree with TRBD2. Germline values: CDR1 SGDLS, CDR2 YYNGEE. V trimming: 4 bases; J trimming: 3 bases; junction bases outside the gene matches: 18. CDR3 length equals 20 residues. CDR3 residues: CASSTPPGTSGSGVLYEQYF. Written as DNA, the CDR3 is TGTGCCAGCAGCACCCCCCCCGGGACTAGCGGGAGTGGTGTGCTCTACGAGCAGTACTTC.

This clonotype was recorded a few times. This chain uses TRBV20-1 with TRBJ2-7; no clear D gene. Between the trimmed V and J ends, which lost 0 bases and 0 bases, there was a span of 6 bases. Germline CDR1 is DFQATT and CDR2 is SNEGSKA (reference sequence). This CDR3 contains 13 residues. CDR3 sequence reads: CSARDAYSYEQYF. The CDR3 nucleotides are TGCAGTGCTAGAGATGCTTACTCCTACGAGCAGTACTTC.

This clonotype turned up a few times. The CDR3 here is CASSQRSPYEQYF. The CDR3 region has the DNA TGTGCCAGCAGCCAGCGGAGCCCCTACGAGCAGTACTTC. The chain recombines TRBV6-1 with TRBJ2-7, with D perhaps TRBD2 (5 bases). The germline V gene has CDR1 MNHNS and CDR2 SASEGT. The CDR3 spans 13 residues. Trimming took 6 bases from V and 2 from J, leaving 11 bases between them.

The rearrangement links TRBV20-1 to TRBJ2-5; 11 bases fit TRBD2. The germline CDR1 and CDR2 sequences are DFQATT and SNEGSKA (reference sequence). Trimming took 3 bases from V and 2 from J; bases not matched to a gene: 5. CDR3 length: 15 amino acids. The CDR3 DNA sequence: TGCAGTGCTAGTTTAGCGGGGGGGGCTCAAGAGACCCAGTACTTC. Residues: CSASLAGGAQETQYF.

CDR3 in DNA: TGTGCCAGCAGTCCGGAGGGGAGAAGCTCCTACGAGCAGTACTTC. Protein: CASSPEGRSSYEQYF. The chain joins TRBV12-3 or TRBV12-4 to TRBJ2-7; D may be TRBD2 (6 bases). The CDR3 spans 15 residues. V was pared by 5 bases and J by 0 bases, with 14 bases between.

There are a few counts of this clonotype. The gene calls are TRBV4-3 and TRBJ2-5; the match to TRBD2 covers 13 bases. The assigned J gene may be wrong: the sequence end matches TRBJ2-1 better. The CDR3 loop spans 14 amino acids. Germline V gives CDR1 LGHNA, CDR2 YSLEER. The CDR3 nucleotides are TGCGCCAGCAGCCAAGGGACTAGCGGGGGTGAGCAGTTCTTC. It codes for CASSQGTSGGEQFF.

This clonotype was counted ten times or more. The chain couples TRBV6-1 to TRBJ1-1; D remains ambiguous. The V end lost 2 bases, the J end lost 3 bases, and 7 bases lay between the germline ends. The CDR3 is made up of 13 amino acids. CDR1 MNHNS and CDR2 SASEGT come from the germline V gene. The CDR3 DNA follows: TGTGCCAGCAGTGAACTTCGGGACACTGAAGCTTTCTTT. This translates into CASSELRDTEAFF.